This entry lists 3 T cell receptor beta chains sequenced from one sample in a study of vaccination effects on CD4 cells after COVID-19. Upon completion of around eleven days in culture, CD4+ T cells were isolated. Participants were given two doses of BNT162b2 or mRNA-1273 vaccine. These TCRs are of unknown antigen specificity. Only in-frame clones appear in the TCRdb table, and some are missing; sequencing was by immunoSEQ multiplex PCR. Here the sample spans fewer than 60,000 clones, less than 80% being singletons. The sample here was CD4+ T cells from PBMCs cultured without peptide, taken after COVID-19 vaccination. The receptors derive from a human donor who received a COVID-19 vaccine.

J is TRBJ2-1 and V is TRBV21-1; the D call of TRBD1 is as the table states it, not checked on the DNA. TRBV21-1 is termed a pseudogene. CDR3 length: 15 residues. CDR3 coding DNA: TGTGCCAGCAGCACAACTCCGGGACAGGGATGTGAGCAGTTCTTC. Its protein product is CASSTTPGQGCEQFF.

The chain carries TRBV7-9 and TRBJ1-1; D remains ambiguous. CDR3 length equals 12 residues. Germline V gene data show CDR1 as SEHNR and CDR2 as FQNEAQ (reference sequence). V lost 5 bases and J lost 6, with 10 bases in between. The CDR3 coding sequence is TGTGCCAGCAGCCCCCAGGTACCTGAAGCTTTCTTT. Its translation is CASSPQVPEAFF.

CDR3 DNA sequence: TGTGCCAGCAGCCAAGAACCAGAAAACTATGGCTACACCTTC. It specifies CASSQEPENYGYTF. The chain carries TRBV14 and TRBJ1-2; unclear D gene. The CDR3 is made up of 14 amino acids. Trimming stripped 0 bases from V and 2 bases from J, with 7 bases between. Germline values: CDR1 SGHDN, CDR2 FVKESK.